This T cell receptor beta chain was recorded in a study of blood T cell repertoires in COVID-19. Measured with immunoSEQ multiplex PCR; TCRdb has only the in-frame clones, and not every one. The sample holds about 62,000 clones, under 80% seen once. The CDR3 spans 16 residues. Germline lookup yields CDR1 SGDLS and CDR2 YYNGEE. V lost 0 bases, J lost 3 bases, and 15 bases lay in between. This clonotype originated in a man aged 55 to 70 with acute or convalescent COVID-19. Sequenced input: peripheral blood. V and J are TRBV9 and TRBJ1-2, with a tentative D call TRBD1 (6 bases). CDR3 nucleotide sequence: TGTGCCAGCAGCGTAGGGCGGGCAGGGGCCGACTATGGCTACACCTTC. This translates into CASSVGRAGADYGYTF.